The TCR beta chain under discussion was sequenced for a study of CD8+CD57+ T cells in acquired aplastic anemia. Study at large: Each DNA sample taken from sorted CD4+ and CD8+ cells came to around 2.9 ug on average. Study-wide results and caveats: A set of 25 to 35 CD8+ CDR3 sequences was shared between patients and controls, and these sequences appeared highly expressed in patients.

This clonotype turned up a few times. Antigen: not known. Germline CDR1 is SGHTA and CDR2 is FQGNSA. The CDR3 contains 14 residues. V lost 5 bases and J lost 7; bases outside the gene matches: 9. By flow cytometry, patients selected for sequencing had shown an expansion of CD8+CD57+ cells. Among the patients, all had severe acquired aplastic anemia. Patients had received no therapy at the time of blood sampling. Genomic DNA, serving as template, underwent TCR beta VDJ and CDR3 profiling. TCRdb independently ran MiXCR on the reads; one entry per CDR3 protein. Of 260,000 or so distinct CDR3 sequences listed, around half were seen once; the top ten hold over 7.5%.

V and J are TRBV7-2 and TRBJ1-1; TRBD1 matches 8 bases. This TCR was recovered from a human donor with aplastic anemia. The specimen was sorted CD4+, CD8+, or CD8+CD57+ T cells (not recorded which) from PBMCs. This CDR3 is CASSLDRGPNEAFF. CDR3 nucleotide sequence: TGTGCCAGCAGCCTCGACAGGGGACCTAATGAAGCTTTCTTT.